This T cell receptor beta chain came from a study of CD8 T cells in ankylosing spondylitis. About this clonotype itself: What it recognizes is unknown.

Findings and limits, study-wide: A number of the motif variants had already been described in reactive arthritis synovial fluid and blood. It was reported that disease-linked clones were significantly enriched in matched ankylosing spondylitis synovial fluid. A motif of several highly homologous TCR beta variants was seen as apparently characteristic of ankylosing spondylitis blood.

Making use of molecular barcodes, quantitative 5'-RACE generated TCR beta libraries. TCRdb called the 5' RACE reads again in MiXCR, with one record for every CDR3 protein. The sample carries 200,000 or so distinct CDR3 sequences, roughly 25% recorded once. The CDR3 is 13 amino acids. The V gene's germline CDR1 is DFQATT and CDR2 SNEGSKA (reference sequence). The sequenced sample consisted of blood, either unsorted or a sorted T cell fraction (not recorded which). The chain carries TRBV20-1 and TRBJ1-1; D may be TRBD1 (5 bases). The sequence was obtained from a male donor with ankylosing spondylitis or in good health (not recorded which). The CDR3 sequence is CRSSGGGGTEAFF. DNA of the CDR3: TGCAGGTCCTCTGGGGGGGGTGGCACTGAAGCTTTCTTT.